Included here is one T cell receptor (beta chain) sequence, with context. Its antigen is still unknown. The record has no base qualities; no much larger clone is one base away. The library relied on the immunoSEQ multiplex PCR assay. TCRdb took over this immuneACCESS table, retaining in-frame rearrangements with V and J assigned. Such tables are incomplete; in checked studies, under half of the missing clones stem from an unresolved V gene, and the remainder is unexplained. The sample records tens of thousands of clones, approximately 93% of which are singletons. The top ten clones comprise around 2.5% of the sample. The trim is 1 base for V and 2 bases for J, with a gap of 12 bases between the germline ends. The CDR1 and CDR2 encoded by the germline V gene (reference sequence) are SGHNT and YYREEE. The CDR3 covers 15 residues, taking in both the cysteine and the phenylalanine. Of all the DNA, just the CDR3 is kept, 45 bases in frame from base 1.

This record comes from a study of T cell changes during pregnancy in multiple sclerosis (dated by TCRdb to 2018 to 2020). In the study overall: In women with multiple sclerosis, the researchers looked at how the T cell repertoire shifted as pregnancy progressed.

The sequence derives from a female donor with multiple sclerosis, enrolled in a pregnancy study. The specimen was CD8+ T cells from peripheral blood mononuclear cells, collected in the third trimester of pregnancy. The chain was built from TRBV5-4 and TRBJ1-2; 5 matching bases give a weak D call of TRBD1. The nucleotide sequence reads as follows: TGTGCCAGCAGCTTGCATCCGGGGGGGAACTATGGCTACACCTTC. This codes for CASSLHPGGNYGYTF.